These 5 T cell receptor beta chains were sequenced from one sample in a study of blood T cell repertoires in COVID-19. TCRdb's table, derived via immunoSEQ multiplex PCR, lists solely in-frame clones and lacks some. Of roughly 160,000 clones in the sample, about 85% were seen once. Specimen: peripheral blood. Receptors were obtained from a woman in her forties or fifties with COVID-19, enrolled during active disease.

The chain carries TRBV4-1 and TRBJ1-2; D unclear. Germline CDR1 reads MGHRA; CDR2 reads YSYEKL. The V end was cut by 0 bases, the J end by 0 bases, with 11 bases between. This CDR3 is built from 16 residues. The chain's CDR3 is CASSQDRALSNYGYTF. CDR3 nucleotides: TGCGCCAGCAGCCAAGATAGAGCCCTCTCTAACTATGGCTACACCTTC.

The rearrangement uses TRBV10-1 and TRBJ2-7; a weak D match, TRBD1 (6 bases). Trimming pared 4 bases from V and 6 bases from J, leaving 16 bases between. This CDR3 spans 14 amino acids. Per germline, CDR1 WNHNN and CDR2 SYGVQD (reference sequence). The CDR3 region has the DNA TGCGCCAGCAGTGTAAACCGGGACACGCGCGAGCAGTACTTC. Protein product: CASSVNRDTREQYF.

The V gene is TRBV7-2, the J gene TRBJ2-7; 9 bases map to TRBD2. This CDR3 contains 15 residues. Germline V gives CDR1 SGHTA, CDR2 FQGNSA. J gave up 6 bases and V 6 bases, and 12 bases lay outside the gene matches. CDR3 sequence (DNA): TGTGCCAGCAGTCAGCGGGGGGCCTTTTCTCCCGAGCAGTACTTC. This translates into CASSQRGAFSPEQYF.

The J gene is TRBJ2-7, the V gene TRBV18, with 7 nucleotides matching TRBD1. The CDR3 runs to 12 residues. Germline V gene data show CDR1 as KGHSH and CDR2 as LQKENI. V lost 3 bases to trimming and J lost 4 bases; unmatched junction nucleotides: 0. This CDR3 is CASSPTGYEQYF. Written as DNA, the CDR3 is TGTGCCAGCTCACCGACAGGGTACGAGCAGTACTTC.

The CDR3 is CASSLVGPRQGSGGELFF. CDR3 sequence (DNA): TGTGCCAGCAGCTTAGTGGGACCCCGACAGGGGTCTGGCGGGGAGCTGTTTTTT. This chain links TRBV7-3 with TRBJ2-2; 8 nucleotides match TRBD1. The germline V gene has CDR1 SGHTA and CDR2 FQGTGA. Losses at the gene ends were 2 bases for V and 7 bases for J; bases not matched to a gene: 15. The CDR3 runs to 18 residues.